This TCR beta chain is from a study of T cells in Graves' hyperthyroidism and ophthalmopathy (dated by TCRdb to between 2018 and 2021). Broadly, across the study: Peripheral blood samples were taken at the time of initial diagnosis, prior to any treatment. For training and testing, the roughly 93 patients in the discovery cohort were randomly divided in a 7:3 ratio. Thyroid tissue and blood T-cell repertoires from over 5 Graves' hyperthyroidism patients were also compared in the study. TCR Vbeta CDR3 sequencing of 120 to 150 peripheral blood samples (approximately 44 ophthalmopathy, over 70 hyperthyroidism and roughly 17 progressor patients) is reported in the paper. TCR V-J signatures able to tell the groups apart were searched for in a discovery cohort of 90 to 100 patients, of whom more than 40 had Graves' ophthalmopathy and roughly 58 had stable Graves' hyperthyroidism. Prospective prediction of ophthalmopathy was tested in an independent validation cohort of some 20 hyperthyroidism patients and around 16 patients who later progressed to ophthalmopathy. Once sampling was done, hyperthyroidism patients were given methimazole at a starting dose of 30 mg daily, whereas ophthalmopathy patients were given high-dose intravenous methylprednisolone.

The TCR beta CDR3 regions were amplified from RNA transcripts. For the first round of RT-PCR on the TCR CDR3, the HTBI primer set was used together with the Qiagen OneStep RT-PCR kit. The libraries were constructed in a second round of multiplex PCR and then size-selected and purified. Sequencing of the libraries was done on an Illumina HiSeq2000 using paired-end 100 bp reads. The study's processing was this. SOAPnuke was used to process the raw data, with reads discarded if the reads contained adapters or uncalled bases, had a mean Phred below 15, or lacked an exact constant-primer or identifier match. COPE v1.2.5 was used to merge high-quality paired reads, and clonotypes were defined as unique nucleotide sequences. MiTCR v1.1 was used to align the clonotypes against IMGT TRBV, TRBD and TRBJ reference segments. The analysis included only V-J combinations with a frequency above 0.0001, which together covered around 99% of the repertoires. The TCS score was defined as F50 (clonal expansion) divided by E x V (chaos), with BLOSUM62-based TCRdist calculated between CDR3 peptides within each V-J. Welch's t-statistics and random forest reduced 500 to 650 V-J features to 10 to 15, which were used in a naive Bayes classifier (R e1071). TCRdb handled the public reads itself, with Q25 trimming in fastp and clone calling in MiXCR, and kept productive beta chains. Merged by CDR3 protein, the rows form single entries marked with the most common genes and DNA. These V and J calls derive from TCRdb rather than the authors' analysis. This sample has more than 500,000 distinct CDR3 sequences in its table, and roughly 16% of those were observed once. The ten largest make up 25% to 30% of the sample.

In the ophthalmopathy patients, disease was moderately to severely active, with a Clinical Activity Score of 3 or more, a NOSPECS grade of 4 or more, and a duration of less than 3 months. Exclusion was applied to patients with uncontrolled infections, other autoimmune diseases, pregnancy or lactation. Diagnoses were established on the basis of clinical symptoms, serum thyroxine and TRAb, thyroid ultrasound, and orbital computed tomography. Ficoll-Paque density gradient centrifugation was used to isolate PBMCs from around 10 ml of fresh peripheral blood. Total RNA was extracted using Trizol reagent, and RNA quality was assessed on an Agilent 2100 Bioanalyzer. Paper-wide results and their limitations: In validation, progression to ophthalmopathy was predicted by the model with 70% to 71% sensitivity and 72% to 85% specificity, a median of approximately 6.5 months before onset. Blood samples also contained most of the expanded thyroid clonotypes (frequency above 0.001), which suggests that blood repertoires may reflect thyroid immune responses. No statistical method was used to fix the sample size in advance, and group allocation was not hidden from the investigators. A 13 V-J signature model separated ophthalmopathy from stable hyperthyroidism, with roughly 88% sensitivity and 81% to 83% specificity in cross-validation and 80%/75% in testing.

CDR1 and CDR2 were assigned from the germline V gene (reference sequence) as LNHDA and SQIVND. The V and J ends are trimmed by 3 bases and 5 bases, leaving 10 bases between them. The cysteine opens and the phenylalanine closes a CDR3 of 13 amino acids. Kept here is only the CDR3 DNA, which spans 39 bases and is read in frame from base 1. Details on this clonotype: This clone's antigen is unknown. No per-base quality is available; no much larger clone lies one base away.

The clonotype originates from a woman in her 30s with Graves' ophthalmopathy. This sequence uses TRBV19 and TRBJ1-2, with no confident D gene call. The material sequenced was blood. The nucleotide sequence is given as TGTGCCAGTAGTATGGGCCTCTCTTATGGCTACACCTTC. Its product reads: CASSMGLSYGYTF.